Below are 6 T cell receptor beta chains sequenced from a single sample in a study of T cell changes during pregnancy in multiple sclerosis. This table comes from immunoSEQ multiplex PCR, and its TCRdb copy is limited to in-frame clones, with some not included. The table has 50,000 to 70,000 clones, roughly 90% seen once. This specimen was CD8+ T cells from peripheral blood mononuclear cells, taken before pregnancy. These receptors were collected from a female donor with multiple sclerosis, enrolled in a pregnancy study.

The CDR3 region has the DNA TGTGCCAGCAGCTTCGCAGAAGGGGACAGGGGATCCTATGGCTACACCTTC. Its translation: CASSFAEGDRGSYGYTF. The chain links TRBV7-8 to TRBJ1-2, with 10 bases identical to TRBD1. The germline V gene encodes CDR1 SGHVS and CDR2 FQNEAQ. The CDR3 is made up of 17 amino acids. The junction had 11 bases not matched to a gene; V was cut back by 3 bases and J by 4 bases.

The chain joins TRBV5-4 to TRBJ2-2; 9 nucleotides agree with TRBD1. This CDR3 region has 17 residues. Germline loops: CDR1 SGHNT, CDR2 YYREEE (reference sequence). Losses at the gene ends were 4 bases for V and 4 bases for J; bases not matched to a gene: 11. The CDR3 here is CASSPRRGQGSTGELFF. In DNA, the CDR3 is TGTGCCAGCAGCCCCCGAAGGGGACAGGGTAGCACCGGGGAGCTGTTTTTT. The full variable domain, in which reference TRBV5-4 and TRBJ2-2 provide the parts outside the CDR3, is ETGVTQSPTHLIKTRGQQVTLRCSSQSGHNTVSWYQQALGQGPQFIFQYYREEENGRGNFPPRFSGLQFPNYSSELNVNALELDDSALYLCASSPRRGQGSTGELFFGEGSRLTVL.

This chain connects TRBV4-2 to TRBJ2-1, with TRBD2 matching over 11 bases. The CDR3 is 22 residues long. Trimming took 3 bases from V and 0 from J; bases not matched to a gene: 19. From germline, CDR1 is LGHNA and CDR2 YNFKEQ. The CDR3 DNA reads TGTGCCAGCAGCCATTACGATAGCGGGGGGGCGATCATAGGAGGCTCCTACAATGAGCAGTTCTTC. This encodes CASSHYDSGGAIIGGSYNEQFF.

The CDR3 region is CASSWSTGPNQPQHF. In DNA, the CDR3 is TGTGCCAGCAGCTGGTCGACAGGCCCCAATCAGCCCCAGCATTTT. The chain uses TRBV5-6 and TRBJ1-5; D possibly corresponds to TRBD1 (6 bases). The V end was cut by 3 bases, the J end by 3 bases, with 13 bases between. Germline V gene sequence: CDR1 SGHDT, CDR2 YYEEEE. There are 15 residues in the CDR3.

V usage is TRBV5-4 and J usage is TRBJ2-1; 9 bases are shared with TRBD2. CDR1 is SGHNT and CDR2 is YYREEE in the germline V gene (reference sequence). There are 17 residues in the CDR3. V was clipped by 4 bases and J by 1 base; unmatched bases: 9. The CDR3 DNA reads TGTGCCAGCAGCCCGTTTAGCGGGGGCCTATCCTACAATGAGCAGTTCTTC. Translating gives CASSPFSGGLSYNEQFF.

The gene calls are TRBV2 and TRBJ2-5; D gene uncertain. CDR3 length: 12 residues. Germline CDR1 and CDR2: SNHLY and FYNNEI. V lost 7 bases, J lost 0 bases, and 6 bases lay in between. CDR3 region: CASNGYQETQYF. As DNA, the CDR3 is TGTGCCAGCAACGGGTACCAAGAGACCCAGTACTTC. The entire variable domain, with the rest obtained from reference TRBV2 and TRBJ2-5, is as follows: EPEVTQTPSHQVTQMGQEVILRCVPISNHLYFYWYRQILGQKVEFLVSFYNNEISEKSEIFDDQFSVERPDGSNFTLKIRSTKLEDSAMYFCASNGYQETQYFGPGTRLLVL.